These 9 T cell receptor beta chains came from one sample sequenced in a study of radiotherapy plus CTLA-4 blockade in lung cancer. TCRdb keeps only in-frame clones here, not all; method: immunoSEQ multiplex PCR. The repertoire holds about 120,000 clones, with 75% to 90% as singletons. Sequenced material: peripheral blood, taken from a patient treated with radiotherapy plus ipilimumab. Receptors were obtained from a human donor with non-small cell lung cancer that progressed on radiotherapy plus ipilimumab.

The CDR3 is CASSETGTGEETQYF. The DNA of the CDR3 is TGTGCCAGCAGTGAAACCGGGACAGGGGAAGAGACCCAGTACTTC. The chain has TRBV6-1 and TRBJ2-5; 10 nucleotides agree with TRBD1. This CDR3 has 15 residues. Trimming cost V 2 bases and J 3 bases; bases outside gene matches: 3. CDR1 MNHNS and CDR2 SASEGT come from the germline V gene.

The chain couples TRBV2 to TRBJ2-2, with TRBD1 identical over 7 bases. Trimming cost V 3 bases and J 7 bases; bases outside gene matches: 2. The CDR3 length is 13 residues. Germline CDR1 SNHLY, CDR2 FYNNEI. Written as DNA, the CDR3 is TGTGCCAGCAGTGACAGGGGGAACGGGGAGCTGTTTTTT. Its translation is CASSDRGNGELFF.

CDR3 region: CASSLVSVTEQYF. The DNA of the CDR3 is TGTGCCAGCAGCTTAGTCTCGGTCACCGAGCAGTACTTC. J is TRBJ2-7 and V is TRBV7-3; D ambiguous. The CDR3 runs to 13 residues. Looked up from germline, CDR1 is SGHTA and CDR2 is FQGTGA. V lost 2 bases and J 6 bases, leaving 11 bases between the germline ends.

In this sample, this clone turned up a few times. The CDR3 loop is CASSTTQETQYF. The CDR3 DNA reads as TGTGCCAGCAGCACCACCCAAGAGACCCAGTACTTC. The chain links TRBV7-6 to TRBJ2-5, with D uncertain. This CDR3 spans 12 amino acids. V lost 5 bases and J lost 1, with 5 bases in between. Germline CDR1 reads SGHVS; CDR2 reads FNYEAQ. The complete variable domain, with remaining parts taken from reference TRBV7-6 and TRBJ2-5, reads GAGVSQSPRYKVTKRGQDVALRCDPISGHVSLYWYRQALGQGPEFLTYFNYEAQQDKSGLPNDRFSAERPEGSISTLTIQRTEQRDSAMYRCASSTTQETQYFGPGTRLLVL.

This clone was detected only once. The same CDR3 arises from other DNA sequences in this sample as well. CDR3 sequence: CASSEPGTPNTEAFF. The CDR3 bases are TGTGCCAGCAGTGAACCGGGGACGCCGAATACTGAAGCTTTCTTT. The chain joins TRBV2 to TRBJ1-1; D is possibly TRBD1 (5 bases). The V gene's germline CDR1 is SNHLY and CDR2 FYNNEI. This CDR3 is built from 15 residues. Trimming took 2 bases from V and 5 from J, leaving 15 bases between them.

The chain links TRBV7-2 to TRBJ2-2, with D possibly TRBD2 on 5 matching bases. V dropped 2 bases and J dropped 0 bases, with 16 bases sitting between them. The germline V gene encodes CDR1 SGHTA and CDR2 FQGNSA. This CDR3 spans 18 amino acids. The CDR3 DNA sequence: TGTGCCAGCAGCTTATCTTTTTCGGGTAGCGCGAACACCGGGGAGCTGTTTTTT. This gives the protein CASSLSFSGSANTGELFF. The full variable domain, its missing parts supplied by reference TRBV7-2 and TRBJ2-2, is GAGVSQSPSNKVTEKGKDVELRCDPISGHTALYWYRQSLGQGLEFLIYFQGNSAPDKSGLPSDRFSAERTGGSVSTLTIQRTQQEDSAVYLCASSLSFSGSANTGELFFGEGSRLTVL.

The gene calls are TRBV28 and TRBJ1-2; D remains unclear. The length of the CDR3 is 14 residues. CDR1 MDHEN and CDR2 SYDVKM come from the germline V gene. Trimming shortened V by 6 bases and J by 4 bases, and 15 bases separated the two germline ends. In DNA form, the CDR3 reads TGTGCCAGCAGCCCGGGAGACGGAATCTATGGCTACACCTTC. This sequence encodes CASSPGDGIYGYTF.

This clone was observed once. The V call is TRBV10-2, the J call TRBJ2-1; D may be TRBD1 (6 bases). The CDR3 length is 13 residues. V lost 8 bases to trimming and J lost 9 bases, with 17 bases between them. The germline V gene has CDR1 WSHSY and CDR2 SAAADI. The CDR3 DNA reads TGCGCCAGCCGGGACACCCGCAACGGTGAGCAGTTCTTC. Translating gives CASRDTRNGEQFF.

V usage is TRBV10-3 and J usage is TRBJ2-7, with D uncertain. The CDR3 is 14 residues long. V gave up 6 bases and J gave up 2 bases, with 14 bases separating them. Germline values: CDR1 ENHRY, CDR2 SYGVKD. The CDR3 spells CAISSLLAAYEQYF. The DNA of the CDR3 is TGTGCCATCAGCTCTCTTCTGGCAGCCTACGAGCAGTACTTC.